Included here is one T cell receptor (beta chain) sequence, with context. As handled by the study authors: Nucleated cell number was recorded as an estimate derived from reference gene primer amplification. Repertoires were generated with immunoSEQ multiplex PCR, while TCRdb's copy carries only in-frame clones and drops some. V and J calls and clone size follow that table, whereas D and trimming were derived from the DNA. The sample includes 50,000 to 65,000 clones, roughly nine tenths seen only once; the top ten take about 7.3%. This CDR3 region has 18 residues. The junction had 13 bases not matched to a gene; V was cut back by 3 bases and J by 2 bases. CDR1 ENHRY and CDR2 SYGVKD come from the germline V gene. This entry belongs to a study of blood T cell repertoires in COVID-19. As for the study in general: Acute and convalescent COVID-19 specimens originated in the United States, Italy and Spain. Nucleic acid was either cDNA or gDNA, and it came from T cells, B-cell-depleted T cells, or PBMCs.

The sequencing input was peripheral blood. This TCR was recovered from a woman aged 55-70 years with active or convalescent COVID-19. The chain employs TRBV10-3 and TRBJ2-3; 8 bases map to TRBD1. CDR3 sequence (DNA): TGTGCCATCAGTGACCCCAACCCAGGGGGCCCTCCCACAGATACGCAGTATTTT. Its translation: CAISDPNPGGPPTDTQYF.